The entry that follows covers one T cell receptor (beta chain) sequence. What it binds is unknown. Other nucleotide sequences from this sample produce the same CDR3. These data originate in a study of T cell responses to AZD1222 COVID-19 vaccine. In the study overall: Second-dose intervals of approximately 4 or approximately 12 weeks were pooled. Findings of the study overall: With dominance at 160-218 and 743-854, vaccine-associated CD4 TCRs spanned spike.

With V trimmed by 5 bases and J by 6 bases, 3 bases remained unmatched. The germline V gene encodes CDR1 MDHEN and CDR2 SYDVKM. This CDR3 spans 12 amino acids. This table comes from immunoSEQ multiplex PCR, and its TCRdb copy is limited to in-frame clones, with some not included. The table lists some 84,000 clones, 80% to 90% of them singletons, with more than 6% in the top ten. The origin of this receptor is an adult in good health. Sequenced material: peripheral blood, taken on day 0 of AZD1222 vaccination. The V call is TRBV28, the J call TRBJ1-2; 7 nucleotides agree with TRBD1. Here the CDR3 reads CASSRQGNGYTF. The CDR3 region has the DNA TGTGCCAGCAGTAGACAGGGTAATGGCTACACCTTC.